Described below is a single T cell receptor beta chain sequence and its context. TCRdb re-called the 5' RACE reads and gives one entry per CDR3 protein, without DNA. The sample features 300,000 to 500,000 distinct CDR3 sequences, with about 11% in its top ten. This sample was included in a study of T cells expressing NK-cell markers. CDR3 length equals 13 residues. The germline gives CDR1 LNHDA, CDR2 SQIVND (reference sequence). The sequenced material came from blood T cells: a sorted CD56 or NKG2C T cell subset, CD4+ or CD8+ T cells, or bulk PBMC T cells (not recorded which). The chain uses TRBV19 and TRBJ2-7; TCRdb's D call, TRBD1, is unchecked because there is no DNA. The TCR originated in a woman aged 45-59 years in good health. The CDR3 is CASSPGSGYEQYF.